This T cell receptor (beta chain) was recorded in a study of control samples from healthy donors and cancer patients. Measured with immunoSEQ multiplex PCR; TCRdb has only the in-frame clones, and not every one. The table has about 55,000 clones, around 95% seen once. The CDR3 totals 16 residues. Per the germline V gene, CDR1 is SGHVS and CDR2 is FNYEAQ. V was cut by 4 bases and J by 1 base, with 13 bases left in between. The sequenced sample consisted of blood. The V and J genes are TRBV7-6 and TRBJ1-4; unclear D gene. The receptor was derived from a woman between 18 and 29 years old in good health. The CDR3 DNA sequence: TGTGCCAGCAGCTCGGGTTTGAGGGTAACTAATGAAAAACTGTTTTTT. It codes for CASSSGLRVTNEKLFF.